This T cell receptor beta chain was captured in a study of cytomegalovirus exposure and HLA in healthy donors. Study-wide results and caveats: In vitro experiments confirmed that a few CMV-associated chains were specific for CMV antigens. The dataset shows that most TCR sequences were rare, while some public TCRs occurred in many donors. Associated with cytomegalovirus, according to the listing, were about 160 TCR beta chains. It was reportedly the case that the classifier diagnosed cytomegalovirus status with high specificity and sensitivity.

Germline lookup yields CDR1 MNHEY and CDR2 SMNVEV (reference sequence). V was shortened by 6 bases and J by 6 bases, with 12 bases between the two germline ends. There are 14 residues in the CDR3. Regarding this clone: Antigen unknown.

PCR was performed using 60 Vbeta and 13 Jbeta primers. The method was immunoSEQ multiplex PCR; TCRdb's version includes in-frame clones alone and lacks a portion of them. Of 200,000 to 300,000 clones listed, roughly four fifths are singletons. The rearrangement links TRBV27 to TRBJ1-6; D possibly corresponds to TRBD1 (5 bases). The receptor was derived from a woman aged 40 to 55 in good health and CMV-seropositive. The specimen sequenced was PBMCs. The CDR3 DNA sequence: TGTGCCAGCAGACCGGGACTAACTAATTCACCCCTCCACTTT. This translates into CASRPGLTNSPLHF.